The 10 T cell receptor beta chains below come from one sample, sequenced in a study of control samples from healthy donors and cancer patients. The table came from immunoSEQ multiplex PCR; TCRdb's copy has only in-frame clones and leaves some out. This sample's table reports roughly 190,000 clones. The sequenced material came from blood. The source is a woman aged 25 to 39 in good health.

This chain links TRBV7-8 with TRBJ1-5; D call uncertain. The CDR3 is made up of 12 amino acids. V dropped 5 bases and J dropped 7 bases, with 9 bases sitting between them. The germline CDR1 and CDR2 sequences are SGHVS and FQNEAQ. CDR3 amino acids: CASSQRGQPQHF. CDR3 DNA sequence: TGTGCCAGCAGCCAGCGGGGACAGCCCCAGCATTTT.

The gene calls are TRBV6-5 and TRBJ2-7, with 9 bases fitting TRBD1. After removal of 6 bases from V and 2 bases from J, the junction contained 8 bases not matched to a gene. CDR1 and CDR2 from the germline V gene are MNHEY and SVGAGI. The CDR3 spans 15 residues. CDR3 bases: TGTGCCAGCAGCGCCGGGACAGGGCCTACCTACGAGCAGTACTTC. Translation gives CASSAGTGPTYEQYF.

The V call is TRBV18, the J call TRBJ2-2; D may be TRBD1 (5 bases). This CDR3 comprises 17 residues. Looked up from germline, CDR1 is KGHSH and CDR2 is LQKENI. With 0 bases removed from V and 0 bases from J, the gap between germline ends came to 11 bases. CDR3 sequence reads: CASSPPNRTPNTGELFF. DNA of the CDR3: TGTGCCAGCTCACCACCGAACAGGACCCCGAACACCGGGGAGCTGTTTTTT.

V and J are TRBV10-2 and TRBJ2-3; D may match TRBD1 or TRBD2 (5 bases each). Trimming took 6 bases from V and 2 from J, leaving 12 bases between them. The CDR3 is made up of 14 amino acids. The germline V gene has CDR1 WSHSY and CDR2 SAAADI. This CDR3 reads CASRVGENTDTQYF. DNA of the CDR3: TGCGCCAGCAGGGTGGGGGAGAACACAGATACGCAGTATTTT.

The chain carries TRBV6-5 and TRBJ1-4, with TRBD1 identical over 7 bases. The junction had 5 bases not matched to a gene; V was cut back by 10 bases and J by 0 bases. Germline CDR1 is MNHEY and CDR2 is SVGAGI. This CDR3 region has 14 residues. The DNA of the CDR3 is TGTGCCACCCGACAGGGTTCAACTAATGAAAAACTGTTTTTT. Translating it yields CATRQGSTNEKLFF.

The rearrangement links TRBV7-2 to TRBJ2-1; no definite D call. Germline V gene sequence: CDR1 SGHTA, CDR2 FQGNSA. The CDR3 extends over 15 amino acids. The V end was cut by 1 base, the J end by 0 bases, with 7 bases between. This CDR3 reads CASSLDWSSYNEQFF. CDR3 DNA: TGTGCCAGCAGCTTAGACTGGAGCTCCTACAATGAGCAGTTCTTC.

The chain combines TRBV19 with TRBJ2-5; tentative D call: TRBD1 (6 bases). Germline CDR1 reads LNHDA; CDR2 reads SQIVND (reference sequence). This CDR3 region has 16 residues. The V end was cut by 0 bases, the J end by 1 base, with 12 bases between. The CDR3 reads CASSIDGGQFQETQYF. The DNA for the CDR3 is TGTGCCAGTAGTATAGATGGTGGACAGTTCCAAGAGACCCAGTACTTC. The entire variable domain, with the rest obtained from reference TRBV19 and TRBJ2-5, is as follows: DGGITQSPKYLFRKEGQNVTLSCEQNLNHDAMYWYRQDPGQGLRLIYYSQIVNDFQKGDIAEGYSVSREKKESFPLTVTSAQKNPTAFYLCASSIDGGQFQETQYFGPGTRLLVL.

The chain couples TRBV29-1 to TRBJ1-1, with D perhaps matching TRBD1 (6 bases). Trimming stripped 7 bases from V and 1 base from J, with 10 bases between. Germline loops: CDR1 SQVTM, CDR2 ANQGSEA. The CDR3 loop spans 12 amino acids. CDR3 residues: CSGGQQNTEAFF. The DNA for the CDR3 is TGCAGCGGAGGACAGCAGAACACTGAAGCTTTCTTT.

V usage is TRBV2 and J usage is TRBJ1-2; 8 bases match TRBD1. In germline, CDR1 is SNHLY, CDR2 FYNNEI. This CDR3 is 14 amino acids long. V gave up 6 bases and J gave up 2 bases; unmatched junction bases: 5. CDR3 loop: CASSSGQGNYGYTF. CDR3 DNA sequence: TGTGCCAGCAGCTCCGGACAGGGAAACTATGGCTACACCTTC.

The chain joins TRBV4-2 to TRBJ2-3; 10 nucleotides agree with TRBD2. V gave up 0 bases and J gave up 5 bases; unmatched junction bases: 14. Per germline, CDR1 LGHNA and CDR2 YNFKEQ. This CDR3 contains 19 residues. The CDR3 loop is CASSQDFQTSGVRRDTQYF. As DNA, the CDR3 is TGTGCCAGCAGCCAAGATTTCCAAACTAGCGGGGTTAGGAGAGATACGCAGTATTTT.